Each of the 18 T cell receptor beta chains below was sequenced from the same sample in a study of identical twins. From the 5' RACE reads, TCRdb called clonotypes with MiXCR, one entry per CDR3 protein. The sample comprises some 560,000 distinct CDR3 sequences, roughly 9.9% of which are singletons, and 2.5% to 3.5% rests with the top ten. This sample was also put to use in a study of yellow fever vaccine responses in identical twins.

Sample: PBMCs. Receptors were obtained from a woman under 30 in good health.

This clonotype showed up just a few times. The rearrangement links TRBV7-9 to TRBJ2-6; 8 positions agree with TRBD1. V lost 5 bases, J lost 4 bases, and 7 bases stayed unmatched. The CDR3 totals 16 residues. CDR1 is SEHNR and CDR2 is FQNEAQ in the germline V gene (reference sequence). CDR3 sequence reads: CASSLQGAIGANVLTF. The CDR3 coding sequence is TGTGCCAGCAGCCTGCAGGGGGCTATAGGGGCCAACGTCCTGACTTTC.

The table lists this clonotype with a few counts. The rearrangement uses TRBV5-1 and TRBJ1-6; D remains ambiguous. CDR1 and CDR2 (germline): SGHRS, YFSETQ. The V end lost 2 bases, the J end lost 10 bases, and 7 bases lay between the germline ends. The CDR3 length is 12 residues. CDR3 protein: CASSFGESPLHF. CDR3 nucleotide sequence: TGCGCCAGCAGCTTTGGGGAGTCACCCCTCCACTTT.

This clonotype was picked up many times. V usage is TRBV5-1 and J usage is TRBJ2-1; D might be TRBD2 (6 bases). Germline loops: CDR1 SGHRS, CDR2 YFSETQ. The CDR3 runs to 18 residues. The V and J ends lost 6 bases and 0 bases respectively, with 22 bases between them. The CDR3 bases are TGCGCCAGCATGGCAATCGGGGGTGGAGCTATCTCCTACAATGAGCAGTTCTTC. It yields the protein CASMAIGGGAISYNEQFF. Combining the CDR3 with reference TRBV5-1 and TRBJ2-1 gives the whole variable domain KAGVTQTPRYLIKTRGQQVTLSCSPISGHRSVSWYQQTPGQGLQFLFEYFSETQRNKGNFPGRFSGRQFSNSRSEMNVSTLELGDSALYLCASMAIGGGAISYNEQFFGPGTRLTVL.

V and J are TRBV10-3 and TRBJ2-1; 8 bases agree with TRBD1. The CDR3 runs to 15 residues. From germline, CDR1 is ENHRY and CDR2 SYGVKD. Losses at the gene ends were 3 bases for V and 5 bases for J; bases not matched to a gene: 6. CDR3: CAISDLGQENNEQFF. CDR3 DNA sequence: TGTGCCATCAGTGACTTGGGACAGGAGAACAATGAGCAGTTCTTC.

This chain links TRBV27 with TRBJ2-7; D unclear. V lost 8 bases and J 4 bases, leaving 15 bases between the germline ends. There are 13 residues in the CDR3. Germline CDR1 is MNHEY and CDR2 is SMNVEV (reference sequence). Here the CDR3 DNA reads TGTGCCAGCGGGCAGTCGCTCCTATACGAGCAGTACTTC. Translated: CASGQSLLYEQYF.

CDR3 DNA sequence: TGTGCCAGCAGCTCACGGACAGGGGTCAAAGAGACCCAGTACTTC. This encodes CASSSRTGVKETQYF. The rearrangement joins TRBV7-9 to TRBJ2-5; 9 bases are shared with TRBD1. The CDR3 loop spans 15 amino acids. V dropped 4 bases and J dropped 3; count of bases not matched to a gene: 6. The germline V gene encodes CDR1 SEHNR and CDR2 FQNEAQ (reference sequence).

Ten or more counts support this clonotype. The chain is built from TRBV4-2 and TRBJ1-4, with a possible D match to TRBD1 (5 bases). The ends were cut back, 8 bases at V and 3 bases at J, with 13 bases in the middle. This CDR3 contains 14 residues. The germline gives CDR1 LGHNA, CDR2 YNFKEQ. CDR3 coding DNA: TGTGCCAGCGGGGAGTTGGGGGCTAATGAAAAACTGTTTTTT. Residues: CASGELGANEKLFF.

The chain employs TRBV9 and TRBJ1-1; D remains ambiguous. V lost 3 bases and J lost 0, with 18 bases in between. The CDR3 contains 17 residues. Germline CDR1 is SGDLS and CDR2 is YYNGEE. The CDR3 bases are TGTGCCAGCAGCGCGCGGGCAGGAGGCAACTTGAACACTGAAGCTTTCTTT. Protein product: CASSARAGGNLNTEAFF.

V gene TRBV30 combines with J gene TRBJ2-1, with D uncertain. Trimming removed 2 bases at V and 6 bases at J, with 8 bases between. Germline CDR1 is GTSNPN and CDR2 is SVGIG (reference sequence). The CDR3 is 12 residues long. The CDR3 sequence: CAWSRNGNEQFF. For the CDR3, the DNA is TGTGCCTGGAGTAGAAATGGCAATGAGCAGTTCTTC.

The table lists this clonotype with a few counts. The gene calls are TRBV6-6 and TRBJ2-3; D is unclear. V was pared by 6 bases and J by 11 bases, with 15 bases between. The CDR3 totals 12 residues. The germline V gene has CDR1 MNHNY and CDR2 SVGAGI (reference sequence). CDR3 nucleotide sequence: TGTGCCAGCAGACCCGCCCGTAGTGAGCAGTATTTT. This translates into CASRPARSEQYF.

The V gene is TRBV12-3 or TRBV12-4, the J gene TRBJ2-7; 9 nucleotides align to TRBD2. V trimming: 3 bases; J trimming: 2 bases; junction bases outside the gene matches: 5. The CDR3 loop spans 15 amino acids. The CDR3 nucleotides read TGTGCCAGCAGTTTCGGGATAGCGGGGGCCTACGAGCAGTACTTC. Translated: CASSFGIAGAYEQYF.

Written as DNA, the CDR3 is TGTGCCAGCAGTAAACCCAGTGGGGTTATCTACGAGCAGTACTTC. Translation gives CASSKPSGVIYEQYF. The rearrangement joins TRBV12-3 or TRBV12-4 to TRBJ2-7; D gene uncertain. The CDR3 is made up of 15 amino acids. Trimming took off 5 bases at V and 3 bases at J, with 17 bases between the two ends.

The CDR3 nucleotides are TGTGCCAGCAGCAAACGGAGGGGCGGGGGTGAGACCCAGTACTTC. Encoded protein: CASSKRRGGGETQYF. The chain has TRBV3-1 and TRBJ2-5, with 7 bases lining up with TRBD2. Germline V lookup: CDR1 LGHDT, CDR2 YNNKEL (reference sequence). After removal of 5 bases from V and 5 bases from J, the junction contained 11 bases not matched to a gene. The CDR3 is 15 residues long.

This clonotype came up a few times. CDR3 protein: CASSPGPVGNQPQHF. The CDR3 bases are TGTGCCAGCAGTCCGGGGCCTGTGGGCAATCAGCCCCAGCATTTT. The chain recombines TRBV12-3 or TRBV12-4 with TRBJ1-5; tentative D call: TRBD1 (5 bases). Trimming shortened V by 5 bases and J by 2 bases, and 13 bases separated the two germline ends. The CDR3 is made up of 15 amino acids.

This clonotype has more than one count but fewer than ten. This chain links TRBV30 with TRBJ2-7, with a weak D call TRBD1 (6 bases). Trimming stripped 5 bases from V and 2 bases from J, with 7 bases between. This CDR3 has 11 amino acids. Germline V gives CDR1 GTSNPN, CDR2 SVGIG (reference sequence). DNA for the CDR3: TGTGCCTGGGGGGACACCTACGAGCAGTACTTC. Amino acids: CAWGDTYEQYF.

This chain's CDR3 is CASTTGTVYQETQYF. The DNA of the CDR3 is TGTGCCAGCACTACCGGGACAGTGTACCAAGAGACCCAGTACTTC. The rearrangement joins TRBV12-3 or TRBV12-4 to TRBJ2-5; 7 bases line up with TRBD1. V was pared by 7 bases and J by 0 bases, with 8 bases of the junction left unmatched. CDR3 size: 15 residues.

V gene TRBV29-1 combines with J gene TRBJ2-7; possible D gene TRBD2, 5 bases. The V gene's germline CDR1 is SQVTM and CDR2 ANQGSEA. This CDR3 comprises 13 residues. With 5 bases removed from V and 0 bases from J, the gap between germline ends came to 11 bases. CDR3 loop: CSVRLTSSYEQYF. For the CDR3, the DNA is TGCAGCGTTCGACTAACGAGCTCCTACGAGCAGTACTTC.

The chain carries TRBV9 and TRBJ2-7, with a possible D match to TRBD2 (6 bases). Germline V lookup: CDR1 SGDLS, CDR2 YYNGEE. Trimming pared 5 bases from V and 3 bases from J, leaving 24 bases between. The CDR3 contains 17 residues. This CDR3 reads CASRDTVAEIISYEQYF. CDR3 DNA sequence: TGTGCCAGCAGAGACACAGTAGCGGAAATCATTAGCTACGAGCAGTACTTC. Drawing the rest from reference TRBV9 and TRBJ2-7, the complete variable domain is DSGVTQTPKHLITATGQRVTLRCSPRSGDLSVYWYQQSLDQGLQFLIQYYNGEERAKGNILERFSAQQFPDLHSELNLSSLELGDSALYFCASRDTVAEIISYEQYFGPGTRLTVT.